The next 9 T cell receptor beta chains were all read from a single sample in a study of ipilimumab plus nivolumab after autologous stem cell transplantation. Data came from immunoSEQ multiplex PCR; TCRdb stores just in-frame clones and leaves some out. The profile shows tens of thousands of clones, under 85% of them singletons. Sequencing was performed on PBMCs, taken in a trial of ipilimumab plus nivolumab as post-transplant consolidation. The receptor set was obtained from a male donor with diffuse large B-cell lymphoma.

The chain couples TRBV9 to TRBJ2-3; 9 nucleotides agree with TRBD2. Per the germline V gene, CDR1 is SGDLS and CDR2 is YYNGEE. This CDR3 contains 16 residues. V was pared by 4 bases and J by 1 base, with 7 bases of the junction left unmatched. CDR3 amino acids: CASSPSGGWGTDTQYF. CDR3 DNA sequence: TGTGCCAGCAGCCCCAGCGGGGGGTGGGGCACAGATACGCAGTATTTT.

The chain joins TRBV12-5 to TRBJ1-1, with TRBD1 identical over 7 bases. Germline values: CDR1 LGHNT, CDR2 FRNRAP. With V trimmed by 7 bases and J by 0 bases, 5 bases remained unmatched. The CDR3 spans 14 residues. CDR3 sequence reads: CASAPGTVNTEAFF. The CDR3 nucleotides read TGTGCTAGTGCCCCCGGGACAGTGAACACTGAAGCTTTCTTT.

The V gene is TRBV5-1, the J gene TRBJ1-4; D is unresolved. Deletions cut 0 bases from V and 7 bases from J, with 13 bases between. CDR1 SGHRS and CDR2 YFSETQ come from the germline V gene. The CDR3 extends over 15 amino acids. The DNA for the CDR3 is TGCGCCAGCAGCTTGGCCGGCAGTCCAGGTGAAAAACTGTTTTTT. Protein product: CASSLAGSPGEKLFF.

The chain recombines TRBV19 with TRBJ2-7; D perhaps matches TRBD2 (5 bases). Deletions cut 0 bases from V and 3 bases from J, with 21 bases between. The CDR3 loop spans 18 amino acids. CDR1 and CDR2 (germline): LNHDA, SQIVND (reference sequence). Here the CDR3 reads CASSIDASRGVEGYEQYF. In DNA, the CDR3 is TGTGCCAGTAGTATAGATGCCTCCCGGGGAGTTGAGGGCTACGAGCAGTACTTC.

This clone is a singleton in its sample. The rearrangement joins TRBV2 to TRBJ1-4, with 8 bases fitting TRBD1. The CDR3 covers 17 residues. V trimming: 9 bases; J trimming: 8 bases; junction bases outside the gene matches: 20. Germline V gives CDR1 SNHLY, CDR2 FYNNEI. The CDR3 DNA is TGTGCCAGTACAGGGGGATGGACCCAACGTAGACAGGAAAAACTGTTTTTT. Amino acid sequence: CASTGGWTQRRQEKLFF.

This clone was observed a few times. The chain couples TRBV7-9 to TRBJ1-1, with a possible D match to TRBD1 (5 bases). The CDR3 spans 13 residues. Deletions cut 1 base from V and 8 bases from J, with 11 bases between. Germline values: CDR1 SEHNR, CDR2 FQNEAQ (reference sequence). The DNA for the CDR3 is TGTGCCAGCAGCTTAGACACAGGCGACGAAGCTTTCTTT. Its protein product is CASSLDTGDEAFF.

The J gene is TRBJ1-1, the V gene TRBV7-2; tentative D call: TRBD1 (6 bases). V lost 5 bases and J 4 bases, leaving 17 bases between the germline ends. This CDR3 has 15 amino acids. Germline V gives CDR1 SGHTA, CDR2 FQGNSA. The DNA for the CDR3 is TGTGCCAGCAGCACCCTACAGGGCGGGGGCACTGAAGCTTTCTTT. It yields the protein CASSTLQGGGTEAFF.

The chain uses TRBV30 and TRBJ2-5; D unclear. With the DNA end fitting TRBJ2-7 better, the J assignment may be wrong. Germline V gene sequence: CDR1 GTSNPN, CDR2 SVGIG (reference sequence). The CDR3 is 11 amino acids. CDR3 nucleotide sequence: TGTGCCTGGAGCGCCGACTACGAGCAGTACTTC. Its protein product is CAWSADYEQYF.

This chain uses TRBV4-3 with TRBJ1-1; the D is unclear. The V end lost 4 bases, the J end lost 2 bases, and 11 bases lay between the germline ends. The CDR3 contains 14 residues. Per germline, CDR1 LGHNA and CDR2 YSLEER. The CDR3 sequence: CASSPRPRNTEAFF. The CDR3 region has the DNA TGCGCCAGCAGCCCACGCCCGAGAAACACTGAAGCTTTCTTT.